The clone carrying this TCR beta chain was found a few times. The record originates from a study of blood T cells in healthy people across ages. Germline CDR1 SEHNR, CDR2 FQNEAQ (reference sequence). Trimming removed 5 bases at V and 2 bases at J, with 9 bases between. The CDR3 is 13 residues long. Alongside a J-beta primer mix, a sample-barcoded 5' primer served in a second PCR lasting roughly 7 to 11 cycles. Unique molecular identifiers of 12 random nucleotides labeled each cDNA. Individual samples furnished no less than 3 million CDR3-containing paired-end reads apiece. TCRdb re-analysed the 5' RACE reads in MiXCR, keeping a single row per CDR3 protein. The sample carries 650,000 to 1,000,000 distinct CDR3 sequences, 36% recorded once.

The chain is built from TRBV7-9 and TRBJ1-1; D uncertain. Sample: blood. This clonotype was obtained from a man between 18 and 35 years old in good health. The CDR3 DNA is TGTGCCAGCAGCCAGCGGGTTAACACTGAAGCTTTCTTT. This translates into CASSQRVNTEAFF.